This section outlines one T cell receptor beta chain sequence together with its context. Its antigen is as yet unknown. This sample stems from a study of CD8+CD57+ T cells in acquired aplastic anemia. Researchers used genomic DNA as the template to profile TCR beta VDJ and CDR3. TCRdb re-called the reads through MiXCR, storing one row per CDR3 protein. The sample consists of just over 200,000 distinct CDR3 sequences, 60% to 80% of them appearing once. Patients chosen for sequencing had CD8+CD57+ cells that had expanded, as shown by flow cytometry. Trimming cost V 0 bases and J 3 bases, with 6 bases left between them. Germline loops: CDR1 SGHVS, CDR2 FQNEAQ. The CDR3 spans 14 residues. Study results and caveats: The study found no significant CD8+ Simpson's diversity difference between patients and controls.

The gene calls are TRBV7-8 and TRBJ1-3; D is unclear. Sample: sorted CD4+, CD8+, or CD8+CD57+ T cells (not recorded which) from PBMCs. The clonotype comes from a human donor with aplastic anemia. CDR3 loop: CASSLALSGNTIYF. For the CDR3, the DNA is TGTGCCAGCAGCTTAGCGCTAAGTGGAAACACCATATATTTT. Based on the CDR3 plus reference TRBV7-8 and TRBJ1-3, the full variable domain is GAGVSQSPRYKVAKRGQDVALRCDPISGHVSLFWYQQALGQGPEFLTYFQNEAQLDKSGLPSDRFFAERPEGSVSTLKIQRTQQEDSAVYLCASSLALSGNTIYFGEGSWLTVV.